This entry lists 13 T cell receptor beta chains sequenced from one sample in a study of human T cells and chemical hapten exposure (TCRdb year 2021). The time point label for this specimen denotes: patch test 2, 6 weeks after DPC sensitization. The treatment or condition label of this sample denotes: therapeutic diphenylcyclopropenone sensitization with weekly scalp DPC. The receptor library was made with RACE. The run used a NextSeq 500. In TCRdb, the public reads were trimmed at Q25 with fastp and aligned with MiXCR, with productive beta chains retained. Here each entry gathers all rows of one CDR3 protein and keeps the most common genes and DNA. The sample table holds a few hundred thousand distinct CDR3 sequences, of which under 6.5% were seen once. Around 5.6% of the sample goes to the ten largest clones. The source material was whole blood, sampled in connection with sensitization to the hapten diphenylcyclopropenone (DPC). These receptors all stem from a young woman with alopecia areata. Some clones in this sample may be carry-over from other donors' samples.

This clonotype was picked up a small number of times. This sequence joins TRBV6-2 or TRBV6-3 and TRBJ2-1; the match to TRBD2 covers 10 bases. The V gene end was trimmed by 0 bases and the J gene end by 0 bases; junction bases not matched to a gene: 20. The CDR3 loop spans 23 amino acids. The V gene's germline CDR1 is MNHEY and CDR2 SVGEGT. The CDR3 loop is CASSYSSWRDRLAGASSYNEQFF. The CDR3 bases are TGTGCCAGCAGTTACTCGTCTTGGAGGGACAGGCTAGCGGGGGCCAGCTCCTACAATGAGCAGTTCTTC.

This CDR3 reads CATREGTVYYYGYTF. CDR3 bases: TGTGCCACCCGCGAGGGGACAGTCTACTACTATGGCTACACCTTC. The rearrangement joins TRBV5-6 to TRBJ1-2; 7 bases align to TRBD1. CDR3 length equals 15 residues. Germline V gene data show CDR1 as SGHDT and CDR2 as YYEEEE. V trimming: 9 bases; J trimming: 3 bases; junction bases outside the gene matches: 14.

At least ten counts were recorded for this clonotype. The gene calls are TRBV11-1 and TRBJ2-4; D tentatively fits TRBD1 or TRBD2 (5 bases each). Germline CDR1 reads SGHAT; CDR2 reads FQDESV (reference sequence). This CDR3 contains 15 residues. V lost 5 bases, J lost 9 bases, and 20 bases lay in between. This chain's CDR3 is CASSGPGTRAGIQYF. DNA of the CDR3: TGTGCCAGCAGCGGTCCCGGGACCCGGGCGGGCATTCAGTACTTC.

The CDR3, as DNA: TGTGCCAGCAGCACGTCTAGGGACACAGATACGCAGTATTTT. Amino acid sequence: CASSTSRDTDTQYF. The chain links TRBV7-2 to TRBJ2-3, with D unresolved. Looked up from germline, CDR1 is SGHTA and CDR2 is FQGNSA. V lost 5 bases and J lost 2, with 11 bases in between. The CDR3 consists of 14 residues.

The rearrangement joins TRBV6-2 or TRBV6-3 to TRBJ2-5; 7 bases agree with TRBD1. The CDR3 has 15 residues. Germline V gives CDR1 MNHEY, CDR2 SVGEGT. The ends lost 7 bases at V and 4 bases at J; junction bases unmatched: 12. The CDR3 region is CASNTGSGGRETQYF. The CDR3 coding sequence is TGTGCCAGCAACACGGGATCAGGGGGTAGAGAGACCCAGTACTTC.

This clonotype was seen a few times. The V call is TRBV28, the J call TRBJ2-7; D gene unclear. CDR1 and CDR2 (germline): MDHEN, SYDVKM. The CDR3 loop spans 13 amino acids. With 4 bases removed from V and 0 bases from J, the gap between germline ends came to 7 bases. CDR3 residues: CASSYISSYEQYF. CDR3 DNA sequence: TGTGCCAGCAGTTATATCAGCTCCTACGAGCAGTACTTC.

This chain's CDR3 is CASSYSRGQLTDTQYF. Here the CDR3 DNA reads TGTGCCAGCAGTTACTCGAGGGGACAGCTCACAGATACGCAGTATTTT. The rearrangement joins TRBV6-2 or TRBV6-3 to TRBJ2-3, with TRBD1 matching 7 bases. Germline CDR1 MNHEY, CDR2 SVGEGT. The CDR3 is 16 amino acids. J was trimmed by 2 bases and V by 0 bases; bases with no gene match: 5.

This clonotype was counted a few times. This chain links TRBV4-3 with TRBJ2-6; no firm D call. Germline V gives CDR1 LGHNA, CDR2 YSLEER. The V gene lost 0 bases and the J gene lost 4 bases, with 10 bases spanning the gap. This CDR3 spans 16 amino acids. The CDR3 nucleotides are TGCGCCAGCAGCCAAGAAAGGGCGGCAGGGGCCAACGTCCTGACTTTC. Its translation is CASSQERAAGANVLTF.

Written as DNA, the CDR3 is TGTGCCAGCAGCTTAGCTGGCTACACCTTC. It codes for CASSLAGYTF. This chain joins TRBV11-3 and TRBJ1-2, with D uncertain. The CDR3 runs 10 residues. V gave up 1 base and J gave up 7 bases, with 1 base separating them. The V gene's germline CDR1 is SGHNT and CDR2 YENEEA. Drawing the rest from reference TRBV11-3 and TRBJ1-2, the complete variable domain is EAGVVQSPRYKIIEKKQPVAFWCNPISGHNTLYWYLQNLGQGPELLIRYENEEAVDDSQLPKDRFSAERLKGVDSTLKIQPAELGDSAVYLCASSLAGYTFGSGTRLTVV.

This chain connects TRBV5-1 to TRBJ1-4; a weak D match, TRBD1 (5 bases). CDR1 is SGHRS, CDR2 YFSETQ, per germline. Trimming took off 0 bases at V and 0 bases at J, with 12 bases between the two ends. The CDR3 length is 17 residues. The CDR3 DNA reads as TGCGCCAGCAGCTTGGGGCAGGGTCTTGCAACTAATGAAAAACTGTTTTTT. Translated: CASSLGQGLATNEKLFF.

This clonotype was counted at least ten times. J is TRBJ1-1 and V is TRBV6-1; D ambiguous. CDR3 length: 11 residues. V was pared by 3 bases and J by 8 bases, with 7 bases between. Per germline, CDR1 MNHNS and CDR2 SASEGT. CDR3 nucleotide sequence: TGTGCCAGCAGTGAGTTTGGGGAAGCTTTCTTT. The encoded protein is CASSEFGEAFF.

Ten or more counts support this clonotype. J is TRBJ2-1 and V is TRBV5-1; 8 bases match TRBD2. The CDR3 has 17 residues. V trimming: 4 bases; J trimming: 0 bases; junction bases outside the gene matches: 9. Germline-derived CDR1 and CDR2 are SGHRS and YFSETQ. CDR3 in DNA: TGCGCCAGCAGCATCGTTACTAGCGGTCGCTCCTACAATGAGCAGTTCTTC. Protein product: CASSIVTSGRSYNEQFF.

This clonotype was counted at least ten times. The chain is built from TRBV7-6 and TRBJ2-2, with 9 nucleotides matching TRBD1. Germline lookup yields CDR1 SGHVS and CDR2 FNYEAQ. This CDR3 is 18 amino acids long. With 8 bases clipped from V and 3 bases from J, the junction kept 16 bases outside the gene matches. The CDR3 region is CASLWDRADPEDTGELFF. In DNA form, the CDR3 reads TGTGCCAGCTTATGGGACAGGGCCGACCCCGAGGACACCGGGGAGCTGTTTTTT.